The rows below give T cell receptor beta chains drawn from one sample of a study of vaccination and CD4 T cells after COVID-19. Antigens for these TCRs are unknown. TCRdb independently ran MiXCR on the PCR reads; one entry per CDR3 protein. The data show roughly 12,000 distinct CDR3 sequences, approximately 58% seen once. The material sequenced was CD4+ T cells from blood, cultured in vitro, taken before SARS-CoV-2 vaccination. Receptor source: a human donor who had recovered from COVID-19. The CDR3 runs from the conserved cysteine through the conserved F or W. Fields, in order: D gene, clone size, J gene, V gene, CDR3 protein, CDR3 DNA. A D gene is named only where the DNA matches it firmly. Clone size is not always given. Where it is, it says once, few, many or a class for expanded clones.

. | . | TRBJ1-5 | TRBV2 | CASSEGGYYQPQHF | TGTGCCAGCAGTGAAGGCGGCTACTATCAGCCCCAGCATTTT
. | . | TRBJ2-3 | TRBV6-5 | CASSYDGGTTDTQYF | TGTGCCAGCAGTTACGATGGAGGGACCACAGATACGCAGTATTTT
. | . | TRBJ2-2 | TRBV30 | CAWSAPQGVGGKGIGELFF | TGTGCCTGGAGTGCTCCTCAAGGAGTGGGGGGCAAAGGGATCGGGGAGCTGTTTTTT
. | . | TRBJ2-3 | TRBV28 | CASSFSAADTQYF | TGTGCCAGCAGTTTTTCGGCTGCAGATACGCAGTATTTT
TRBD1 | . | TRBJ2-5 | TRBV5-1 | CASSWGQGVGETQYF | TGCGCCAGCAGCTGGGGACAGGGGGTCGGAGAGACCCAGTACTTC
. | . | TRBJ2-6 | TRBV6-2/TRBV6-3 | CASMSWGSGANVLTF | TGTGCCAGCATGAGTTGGGGCTCTGGGGCCAACGTCCTGACTTTC
TRBD2 | . | TRBJ2-2 | TRBV15 | CATSRKTSGNTGELFF | TGTGCCACCAGCAGAAAAACTAGCGGTAACACCGGGGAGCTGTTTTTT
TRBD1 | . | TRBJ1-5 | TRBV27 | CATQGQNSNQPQHF | TGTGCCACCCAGGGACAGAATAGCAATCAGCCCCAGCATTTT
. | . | TRBJ2-5 | TRBV5-4 | CASSRGAQETQYF | TGTGCCAGCAGCAGGGGGGCCCAAGAGACCCAGTACTTC
TRBD1 | . | TRBJ2-4 | TRBV4-2 | CASSPLIDRGNIQYF | TGTGCCAGCAGCCCTTTGATTGACAGGGGGAACATTCAGTACTTC
. | . | TRBJ2-7 | TRBV7-2 | CASSRPRYEQYF | TGTGCCAGCAGCAGACCCAGATACGAGCAGTACTTC
TRBD2 | . | TRBJ2-7 | TRBV7-2 | CASSLNPLASLAGMYEQYF | TGTGCCAGCAGCTTAAACCCTCTCGCGTCTCTAGCGGGGATGTACGAGCAGTACTTC
. | few | TRBJ2-2 | TRBV5-1 | CASRLQGGTGELFF | TGCGCCAGCAGGTTGCAGGGTGGCACCGGGGAGCTGTTTTTT
. | . | TRBJ2-5 | TRBV5-4 | CASSSRLGQETQYF | TGTGCCAGCAGCTCTAGACTGGGCCAAGAGACCCAGTACTTC
TRBD1 | . | TRBJ1-2 | TRBV28 | CASYRGRGYGYTF | TGTGCCAGCTACAGGGGCAGAGGCTATGGCTACACCTTC
TRBD2 | once | TRBJ2-1 | TRBV5-4 | CASSQARRASGEYNEQFF | TGTGCCAGCAGCCAAGCCAGGCGGGCTAGCGGGGAATACAATGAGCAGTTCTTC
. | once | TRBJ2-3 | TRBV27 | CASSPVTSTDTQYF | TGTGCCAGCAGTCCTGTCACTAGCACAGATACGCAGTATTTT